The 9 T cell receptor beta chains in this list originate from one sample, sequenced in a study of T cells after yellow fever vaccination. TCRdb reanalysed the 5' RACE reads using MiXCR and keeps one entry per CDR3 protein. The sample lists about 300,000 distinct CDR3 sequences, around 6.8% occurring once. The sample here was PBMCs, taken about 49 days after the first yellow fever vaccination. The receptor set was obtained from a man between 18 and 35 years old who received the YFV17D yellow fever vaccine.

The rearrangement joins TRBV20-1 to TRBJ2-7, with TRBD2 identical over 13 bases. The trim removed 5 bases at V and 2 bases at J, leaving 3 bases unmatched. The CDR3 consists of 14 residues. Germline V lookup: CDR1 DFQATT, CDR2 SNEGSKA (reference sequence). CDR3 coding DNA: TGCAGTGCTCCGGGACTAGCGGGGACCTACGAGCAGTACTTC. This translates into CSAPGLAGTYEQYF.

The CDR3 is CSARDPGTFSYEQYV. The DNA for the CDR3 is TGCAGTGCTAGAGATCCCGGGACGTTCAGCTACGAGCAGTACGTC. The V and J genes are TRBV20-1 and TRBJ2-7, with D perhaps assigned TRBD1 or TRBD2 (5 bases each). Germline loops: CDR1 DFQATT, CDR2 SNEGSKA (reference sequence). CDR3 length: 15 residues. With 0 bases removed from V and 3 bases from J, the gap between germline ends came to 15 bases.

This clonotype was picked up a small number of times. This sequence joins TRBV6-1 and TRBJ2-1; the D gene is possibly TRBD2 (5 bases). The ends were cut back, 7 bases at V and 9 bases at J, with 10 bases in the middle. CDR1 and CDR2 from the germline V gene are MNHNS and SASEGT. The CDR3 loop spans 11 amino acids. Here the CDR3 reads CASTWELEQFF. The DNA for the CDR3 is TGTGCCAGCACGTGGGAGCTTGAGCAGTTCTTC.

This clonotype was seen a handful of times. The junction departs from the called germline gene at one end, perhaps through a read error. The chain joins TRBV30 to TRBJ2-5; D possibly corresponds to TRBD1 (6 bases). In germline, CDR1 is GTSNPN, CDR2 SVGIG (reference sequence). CDR3 length: 11 amino acids. The CDR3 sequence is CAWSSPGDLLF. CDR3 coding DNA: TGTGCCTGGAGTTCACCAGGGGATCTCCTCTTC.

In its sample, this clonotype was seen a few times. The V gene is TRBV5-1, the J gene TRBJ1-3; 7 bases match TRBD1. V dropped 4 bases and J dropped 0; count of bases not matched to a gene: 7. The CDR3 consists of 16 residues. Germline CDR1 and CDR2: SGHRS and YFSETQ. The CDR3 DNA reads as TGCGCCAGCAGCGGGACAGTCAGAAGCTCTGGAAACACCATATATTTT. Translated, it gives CASSGTVRSSGNTIYF.

The chain combines TRBV20-1 with TRBJ1-3; no reliable D call. The ends were cut back, 5 bases at V and 7 bases at J, with 18 bases in the middle. This CDR3 contains 14 residues. Germline V gene lookup returns CDR1 DFQATT and CDR2 SNEGSKA (reference sequence). CDR3 bases: TGCAGTGCTCAAAGGGATGCCTTCAGTAACACCATATATTTT. It encodes CSAQRDAFSNTIYF.

This clonotype was counted only a few times. The gene calls are TRBV27 and TRBJ1-1, with TRBD1 as a possible D gene (5 bases). The CDR3 consists of 15 residues. V was trimmed by 4 bases and J by 3 bases, leaving 15 bases between them. Per the germline V gene, CDR1 is MNHEY and CDR2 is SMNVEV (reference sequence). CDR3 bases: TGTGCCAGCAGTTCCAAGGGGCCACCTGACACTGAAGCTTTCTTT. It encodes CASSSKGPPDTEAFF.

This clonotype occurred a few times. The V and J genes are TRBV2 and TRBJ1-3; D unclear. Trimming took 2 bases from V and 3 from J, leaving 8 bases between them. The CDR3 has 14 residues. Germline CDR1 is SNHLY and CDR2 is FYNNEI. The DNA for the CDR3 is TGTGCCAGCAGTGAATGGGTCGGTGGAAACACCATATATTTT. Protein product: CASSEWVGGNTIYF.

This clonotype was counted a few times. The rearrangement links TRBV2 to TRBJ2-5; no firm D call. The germline CDR1 and CDR2 sequences are SNHLY and FYNNEI. Trimming stripped 10 bases from V and 3 bases from J, with 6 bases between. This CDR3 region has 10 residues. DNA of the CDR3: TGTGCCATGGGGAAAGAGACCCAGTACTTC. This sequence encodes CAMGKETQYF.